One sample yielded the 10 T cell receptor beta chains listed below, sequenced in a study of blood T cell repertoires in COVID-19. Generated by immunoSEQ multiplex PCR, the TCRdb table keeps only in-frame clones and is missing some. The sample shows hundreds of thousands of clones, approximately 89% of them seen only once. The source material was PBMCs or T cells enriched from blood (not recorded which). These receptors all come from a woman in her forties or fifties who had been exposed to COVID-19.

The CDR3 DNA reads as TGTGCCAGCAGTTCTAGCGGGGGTGAGAAGACCCAGTACTTC. This encodes CASSSSGGEKTQYF. The gene calls are TRBV6-5 and TRBJ2-5, with 10 nucleotides matching TRBD2. Trimming cost V 4 bases and J 6 bases; bases outside gene matches: 5. CDR1 MNHEY and CDR2 SVGAGI come from the germline V gene. The CDR3 spans 14 residues.

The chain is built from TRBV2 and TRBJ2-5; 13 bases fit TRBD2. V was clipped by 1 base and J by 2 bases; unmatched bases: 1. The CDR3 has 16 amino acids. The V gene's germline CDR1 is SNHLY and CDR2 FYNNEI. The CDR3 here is CASSEGLAGGQETQYF. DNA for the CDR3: TGTGCCAGCAGTGAAGGACTAGCGGGGGGACAAGAGACCCAGTACTTC.

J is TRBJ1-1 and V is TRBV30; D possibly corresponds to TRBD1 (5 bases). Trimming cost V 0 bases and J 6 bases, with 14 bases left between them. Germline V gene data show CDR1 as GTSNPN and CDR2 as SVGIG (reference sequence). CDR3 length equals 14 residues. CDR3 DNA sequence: TGTGCCTGGAGTGTACTTGGGCAGGGTGCTGAAGCTTTCTTT. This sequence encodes CAWSVLGQGAEAFF. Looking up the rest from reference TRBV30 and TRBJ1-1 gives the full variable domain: SQTIHQWPATLVQPVGSPLSLECTVEGTSNPNLYWYRQAAGRGLQLLFYSVGIGQISSEVPQNLSASRPQDRQFILSSKKLLLSDSGFYLCAWSVLGQGAEAFFGQGTRLTVV.

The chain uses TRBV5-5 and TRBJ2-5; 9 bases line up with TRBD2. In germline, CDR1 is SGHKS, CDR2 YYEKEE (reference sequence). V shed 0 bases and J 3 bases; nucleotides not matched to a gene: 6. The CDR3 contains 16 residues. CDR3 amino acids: CASSLAGAGGEETQYF. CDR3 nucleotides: TGTGCCAGCAGCTTGGCCGGAGCGGGGGGAGAAGAGACCCAGTACTTC.

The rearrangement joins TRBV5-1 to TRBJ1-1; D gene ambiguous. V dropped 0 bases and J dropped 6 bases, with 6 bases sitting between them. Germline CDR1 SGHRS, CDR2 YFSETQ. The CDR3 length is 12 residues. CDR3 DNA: TGCGCCAGCAGCTTGGGGCCGTCTGAAGCTTTCTTT. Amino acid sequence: CASSLGPSEAFF.

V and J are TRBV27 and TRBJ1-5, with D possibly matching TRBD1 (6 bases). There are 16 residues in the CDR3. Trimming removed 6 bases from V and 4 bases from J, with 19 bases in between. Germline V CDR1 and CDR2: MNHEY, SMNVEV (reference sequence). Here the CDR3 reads CASSPRGGARNQPQHF. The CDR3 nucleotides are TGTGCCAGCAGCCCGCGGGGGGGGGCCAGAAATCAGCCCCAGCATTTT.

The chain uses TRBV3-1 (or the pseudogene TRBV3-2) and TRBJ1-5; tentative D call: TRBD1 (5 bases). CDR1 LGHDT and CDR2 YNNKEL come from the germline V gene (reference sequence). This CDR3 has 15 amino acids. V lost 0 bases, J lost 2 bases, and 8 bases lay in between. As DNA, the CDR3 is TGTGCCAGCAGCCAAGATGCGGGGGGCAATCAGCCCCAGCATTTT. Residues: CASSQDAGGNQPQHF.

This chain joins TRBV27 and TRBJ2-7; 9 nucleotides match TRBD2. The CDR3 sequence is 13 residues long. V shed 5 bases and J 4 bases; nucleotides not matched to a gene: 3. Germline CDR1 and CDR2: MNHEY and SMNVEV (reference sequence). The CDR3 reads CASSPSGAYEQYF. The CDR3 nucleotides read TGTGCCAGCAGTCCTAGCGGGGCTTACGAGCAGTACTTC.

CDR3 nucleotide sequence: TGTGCCGGGAAACAAGGGACTCCTCCAGGGTATGGCTACACCTTC. It codes for CAGKQGTPPGYGYTF. The chain joins TRBV2 to TRBJ1-2, with TRBD1 as a possible D gene (5 bases). Trimming took off 11 bases at V and 5 bases at J, with 24 bases between the two ends. This CDR3 has 15 residues. Germline loops: CDR1 SNHLY, CDR2 FYNNEI. Using reference TRBV2 and TRBJ1-2 for the parts outside the CDR3, the full variable domain is EPEVTQTPSHQVTQMGQEVILRCVPISNHLYFYWYRQILGQKVEFLVSFYNNEISEKSEIFDDQFSVERPDGSNFTLKIRSTKLEDSAMYFCAGKQGTPPGYGYTFGSGTRLTVV.

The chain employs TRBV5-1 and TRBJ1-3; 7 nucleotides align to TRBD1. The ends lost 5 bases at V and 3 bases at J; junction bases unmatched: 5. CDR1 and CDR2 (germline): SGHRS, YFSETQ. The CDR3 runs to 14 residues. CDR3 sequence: CASREGARGNTIYF. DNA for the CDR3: TGCGCCAGCAGAGAGGGGGCGCGTGGAAACACCATATATTTT.